This T cell receptor (beta chain) was identified during a study of T cell changes during pregnancy in multiple sclerosis. Measured with immunoSEQ multiplex PCR; TCRdb has only the in-frame clones, and not every one. The table lists 70,000 to 95,000 clones, over 80% of them singletons, with 4.3% in the top ten. Germline trimming cut 2 bases from V and 1 base from J; bases unmatched to any gene: 7. The CDR3 covers 16 residues. CDR1 is MGHRA, CDR2 YSYEKL, per germline. The specimen was peripheral blood, collected in the first trimester of pregnancy. The TCR originated in a female donor with multiple sclerosis, enrolled in a pregnancy study. The chain has TRBV4-1 and TRBJ1-2; 7 nucleotides line up with TRBD1. CDR3 sequence reads: CASSQPPGGNNYGYTF. The CDR3 coding sequence is TGCGCCAGCAGCCAACCTCCAGGGGGAAATAACTATGGCTACACCTTC.